The sequence of this T cell receptor beta chain was determined in a study of T cell responses to AZD1222 COVID-19 vaccine. Overall study results and limits: Spike-specific TCR depth and breadth grew after two AZD1222 doses.

Only in-frame clones appear in the TCRdb table, and some are missing; sequencing was by immunoSEQ multiplex PCR. The sample carries around 74,000 clones, about 91% recorded once. A note on this clone: Antigen specificity is unknown.

The CDR3 extends over 12 amino acids. V lost 6 bases and J 3 bases, leaving 9 bases between the germline ends. Germline CDR1 reads SQVTM; CDR2 reads ANQGSEA. The sequence came from an adult in good health. This chain joins TRBV29-1 and TRBJ1-5, with D unresolved. Sample: peripheral blood, taken on day 0 of MenACWY control vaccination. For the CDR3, the DNA is TGCAGCGTACAGTTAGACAATCAGCCCCAGCATTTT. This sequence encodes CSVQLDNQPQHF.